This entry lists 2 T cell receptor beta chains sequenced from one sample in a study of blood T cell repertoires in COVID-19. Using immunoSEQ multiplex PCR, the repertoire was profiled, and TCRdb retains in-frame clones only, with some absent. This table holds roughly 180,000 clones, 76% found once. The specimen sequenced was peripheral blood. Receptor source: a woman aged 50 to 60 with active or convalescent COVID-19.

Comment on this clone: At one boundary the junction diverges from the germline segment, which might be a read error. The chain links TRBV5-1 to TRBJ2-3, with 8 positions matching TRBD2. The CDR3 loop spans 15 amino acids. Germline V lookup: CDR1 SGHRS, CDR2 YFSETQ. This CDR3 reads CASSSKGLGTDTQYF. The CDR3 DNA sequence: TGCGCCAGCAGCTCGAAGGGACTAGGCACGGATACGCAGTATTTT.

V gene TRBV9 combines with J gene TRBJ1-1, with 11 bases matching TRBD1. Trimming cost V 3 bases and J 5 bases; bases outside gene matches: 3. The CDR3 loop spans 14 amino acids. Germline values: CDR1 SGDLS, CDR2 YYNGEE. Here the CDR3 reads CASSDGTGGTEAFF. The CDR3 coding sequence is TGTGCCAGCAGCGACGGGACAGGGGGTACTGAAGCTTTCTTT.